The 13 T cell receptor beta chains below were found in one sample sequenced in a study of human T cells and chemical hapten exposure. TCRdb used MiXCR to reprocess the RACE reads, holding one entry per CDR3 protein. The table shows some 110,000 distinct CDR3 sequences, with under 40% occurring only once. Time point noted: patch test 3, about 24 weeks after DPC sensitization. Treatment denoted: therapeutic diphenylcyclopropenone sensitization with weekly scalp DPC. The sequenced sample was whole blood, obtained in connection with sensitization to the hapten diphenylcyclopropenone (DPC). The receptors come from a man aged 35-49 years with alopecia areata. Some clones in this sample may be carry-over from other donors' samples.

The CDR3 protein is CASSLAGTLEDEQFF. In DNA form, the CDR3 reads TGTGCCAGCAGTTTGGCGGGGACCCTGGAGGATGAGCAGTTCTTC. The rearrangement uses TRBV12-3 or TRBV12-4 and TRBJ2-1, with D perhaps matching TRBD2 (6 bases). The CDR3 runs to 15 residues. V gave up 3 bases and J gave up 8 bases, with 17 bases separating them.

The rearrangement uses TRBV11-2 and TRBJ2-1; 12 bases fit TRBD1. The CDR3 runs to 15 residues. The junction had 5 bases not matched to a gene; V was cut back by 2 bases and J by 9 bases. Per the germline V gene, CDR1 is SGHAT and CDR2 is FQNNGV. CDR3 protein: CASSLRDRGRSEQFF. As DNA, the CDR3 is TGTGCCAGCAGCTTAAGGGACAGGGGGCGTAGTGAGCAGTTCTTC. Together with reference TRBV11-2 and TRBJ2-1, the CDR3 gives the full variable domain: EAGVAQSPRYKIIEKRQSVAFWCNPISGHATLYWYQQILGQGPKLLIQFQNNGVVDDSQLPKDRFSAERLKGVDSTLKIQPAKLEDSAVYLCASSLRDRGRSEQFFGPGTRLTVL.

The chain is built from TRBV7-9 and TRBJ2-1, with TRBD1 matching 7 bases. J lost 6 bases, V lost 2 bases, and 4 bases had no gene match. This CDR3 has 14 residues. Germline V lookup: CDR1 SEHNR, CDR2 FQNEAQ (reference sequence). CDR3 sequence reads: CASSLIRGSNEQFF. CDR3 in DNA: TGTGCCAGCAGCTTAATCAGGGGGTCCAATGAGCAGTTCTTC.

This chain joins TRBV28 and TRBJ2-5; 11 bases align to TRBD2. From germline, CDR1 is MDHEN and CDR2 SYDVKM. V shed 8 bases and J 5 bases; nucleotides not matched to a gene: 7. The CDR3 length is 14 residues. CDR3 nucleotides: TGTGCCAGCGCCCCACTAGCGGGAGTTGAGACCCAGTACTTC. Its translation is CASAPLAGVETQYF.

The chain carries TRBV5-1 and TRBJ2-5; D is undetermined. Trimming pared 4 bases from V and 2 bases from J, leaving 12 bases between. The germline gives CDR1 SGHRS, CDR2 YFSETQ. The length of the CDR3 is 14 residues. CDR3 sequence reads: CASSRYPDQETQYF. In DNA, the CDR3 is TGCGCCAGCAGCCGATATCCGGATCAAGAGACCCAGTACTTC.

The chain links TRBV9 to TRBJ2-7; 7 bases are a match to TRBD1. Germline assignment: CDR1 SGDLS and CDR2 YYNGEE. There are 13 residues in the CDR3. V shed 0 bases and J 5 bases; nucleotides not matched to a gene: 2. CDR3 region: CASSVGQGNEQYF. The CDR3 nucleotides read TGTGCCAGCAGCGTAGGACAGGGAAACGAGCAGTACTTC.

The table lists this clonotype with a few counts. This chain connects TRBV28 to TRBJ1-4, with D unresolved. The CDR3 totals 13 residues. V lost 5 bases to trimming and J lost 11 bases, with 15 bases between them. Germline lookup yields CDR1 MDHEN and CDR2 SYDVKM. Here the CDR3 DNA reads TGTGCCAGCAGTAACTCCCCCAGCGGCAAACTGTTTTTT. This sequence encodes CASSNSPSGKLFF.

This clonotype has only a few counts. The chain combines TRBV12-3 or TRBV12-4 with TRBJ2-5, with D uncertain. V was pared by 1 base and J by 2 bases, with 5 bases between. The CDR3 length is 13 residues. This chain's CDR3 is CASSLGTQETQYF. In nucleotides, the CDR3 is TGTGCCAGCAGTTTAGGAACACAAGAGACCCAGTACTTC.

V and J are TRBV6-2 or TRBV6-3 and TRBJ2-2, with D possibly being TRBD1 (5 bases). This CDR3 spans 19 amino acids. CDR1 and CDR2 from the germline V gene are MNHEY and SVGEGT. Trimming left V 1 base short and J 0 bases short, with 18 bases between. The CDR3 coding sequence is TGTGCCAGCAGTTACTTAATACTGCAGGGTCCCGCGAACACCGGGGAGCTGTTTTTT. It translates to CASSYLILQGPANTGELFF.

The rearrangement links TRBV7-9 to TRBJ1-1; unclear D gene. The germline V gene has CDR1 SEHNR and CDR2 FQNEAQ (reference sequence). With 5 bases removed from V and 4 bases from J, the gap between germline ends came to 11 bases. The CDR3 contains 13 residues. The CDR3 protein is CASSRLAGTEAFF. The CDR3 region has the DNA TGTGCCAGCAGCCGGCTAGCGGGCACTGAAGCTTTCTTT.

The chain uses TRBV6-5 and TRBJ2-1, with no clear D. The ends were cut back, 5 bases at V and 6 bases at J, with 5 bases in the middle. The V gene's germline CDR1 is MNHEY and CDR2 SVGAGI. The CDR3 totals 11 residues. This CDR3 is CASSGPNEQFF. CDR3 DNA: TGTGCCAGCAGTGGCCCCAATGAGCAGTTCTTC.

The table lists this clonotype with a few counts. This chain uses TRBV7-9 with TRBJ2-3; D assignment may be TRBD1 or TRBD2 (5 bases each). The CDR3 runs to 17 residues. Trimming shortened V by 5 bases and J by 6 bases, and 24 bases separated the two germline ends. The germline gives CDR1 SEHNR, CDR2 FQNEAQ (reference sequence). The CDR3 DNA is TGTGCCAGCAGCCGGCTTGGGACCAAATTAGTGGGCGATACGCAGTATTTT. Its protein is CASSRLGTKLVGDTQYF.

The CDR3 DNA reads TGTGCCAGCAGTTCCCCGGACAGGGAACATGGAAACACCATATATTTT. Its protein product is CASSSPDREHGNTIYF. The rearrangement links TRBV6-6 to TRBJ1-3, with 8 bases identical to TRBD1. The V gene's germline CDR1 is MNHNY and CDR2 SVGAGI (reference sequence). The CDR3 sequence is 16 residues long. Trimming at V came to 4 bases and at J to 3 bases, leaving 8 bases not matched to a gene.